The 28 T cell receptor beta chains reported below all come from one sample, sequenced in a study of blood T cell repertoires in COVID-19. The data were produced by immunoSEQ multiplex PCR, yet TCRdb's version contains in-frame clones alone and is incomplete. The data contain about 140,000 clones, around 86% of them singletons. Sample: peripheral blood. The receptors derive from a woman aged 80 or over with acute or convalescent COVID-19.

The chain has TRBV20-1 and TRBJ2-1; D perhaps matches TRBD1 (6 bases). The V gene's germline CDR1 is DFQATT and CDR2 SNEGSKA (reference sequence). CDR3 size: 11 residues. V gave up 6 bases and J gave up 8 bases, with 11 bases separating them. The DNA of the CDR3 is TGCAGTGCCACAGGGATCCATGAGCAGTTCTTC. Translation gives CSATGIHEQFF.

V gene TRBV5-1 combines with J gene TRBJ1-1; TRBD1 is a possible D gene (6 bases). The CDR3 runs 14 residues. V lost 0 bases to trimming and J lost 6 bases, with 12 bases between them. Germline V lookup: CDR1 SGHRS, CDR2 YFSETQ. CDR3 amino acids: CASSLGTVLAEAFF. The CDR3 nucleotides read TGCGCCAGCAGCTTGGGGACAGTATTGGCTGAAGCTTTCTTT.

The rearrangement uses TRBV2 and TRBJ2-1, with TRBD2 identical over 10 bases. The CDR3 extends over 14 amino acids. Per the germline V gene, CDR1 is SNHLY and CDR2 is FYNNEI. The V gene end was trimmed by 10 bases and the J gene end by 6 bases; junction bases not matched to a gene: 9. The CDR3 bases are TGTGCCAACCCCGGGACTAGCGATTCCAATGAGCAGTTCTTC. It encodes CANPGTSDSNEQFF.

The chain is built from TRBV28 and TRBJ1-5; 7 positions match TRBD1. Looked up from germline, CDR1 is MDHEN and CDR2 is SYDVKM. The CDR3 has 13 amino acids. The V and J ends lost 5 bases and 3 bases, in that order; junction bases with no gene match: 1. The CDR3, as DNA: TGTGCCAGCAGTACAGGGGTCAATCAGCCCCAGCATTTT. This encodes CASSTGVNQPQHF.

This chain connects TRBV7-9 to TRBJ1-2, with D uncertain. V dropped 7 bases and J dropped 8 bases, with 14 bases sitting between them. Germline lookup yields CDR1 SEHNR and CDR2 FQNEAQ (reference sequence). The CDR3 extends over 12 amino acids. The CDR3 protein is CASTAGTDGYTF. CDR3 sequence (DNA): TGTGCCAGCACGGCGGGAACCGACGGCTACACCTTC.

There are a few counts of this clone. The chain has TRBV27 and TRBJ2-5; 7 bases are shared with TRBD1. CDR1 and CDR2 (germline): MNHEY, SMNVEV (reference sequence). After removal of 7 bases from V and 4 bases from J, the junction contained 6 bases not matched to a gene. This CDR3 region has 13 residues. Here the CDR3 DNA reads TGTGCCAGCAACAGGGGATTCGGAGAGACCCAGTACTTC. Its translation: CASNRGFGETQYF.

This rearrangement joins TRBV7-8 to TRBJ2-5; TRBD2 aligns across 8 bases. The germline gives CDR1 SGHVS, CDR2 FQNEAQ. This CDR3 has 15 residues. Trimming took 4 bases from V and 4 from J; bases not matched to a gene: 8. The CDR3 DNA follows: TGTGCCAGCAGCTGGCCGGGAGGGCCACGAGAGACCCAGTACTTC. Encoded protein: CASSWPGGPRETQYF.

The chain couples TRBV30 to TRBJ1-6, with TRBD1 identical over 7 bases. The CDR3 is made up of 16 amino acids. Germline V gives CDR1 GTSNPN, CDR2 SVGIG (reference sequence). V was pared by 5 bases and J by 5 bases, with 12 bases of the junction left unmatched. In DNA, the CDR3 is TGTGCCTGGTGGGGGCCCGGGACAGTCAATAATTCACCCCTCCACTTT. It specifies CAWWGPGTVNNSPLHF.

This clone appeared a few times. The chain carries TRBV2 and TRBJ2-7; D is possibly TRBD1 (6 bases). Per the germline V gene, CDR1 is SNHLY and CDR2 is FYNNEI. The CDR3 length is 14 residues. The V end was cut by 2 bases, the J end by 7 bases, with 15 bases between. The CDR3 bases are TGTGCCAGCAGTGAATTGTTCAGGGGATGGGAGCAGTACTTC. Translation gives CASSELFRGWEQYF. The complete variable domain, with remaining parts taken from reference TRBV2 and TRBJ2-7, reads EPEVTQTPSHQVTQMGQEVILRCVPISNHLYFYWYRQILGQKVEFLVSFYNNEISEKSEIFDDQFSVERPDGSNFTLKIRSTKLEDSAMYFCASSELFRGWEQYFGPGTRLTVT.

This chain uses TRBV15 with TRBJ2-7, with TRBD2 identical over 9 bases. The V and J ends lost 5 bases and 6 bases, in that order; junction bases with no gene match: 14. This CDR3 has 16 amino acids. The germline CDR1 and CDR2 sequences are LNHNV and YYDKDF (reference sequence). The DNA of the CDR3 is TGTGCCACCAGCCCCGGGGGTAGCGGGGGATCACGCGAGCAGTACTTC. This gives the protein CATSPGGSGGSREQYF.

The chain uses TRBV28 and TRBJ2-7, with 13 nucleotides matching TRBD2. Germline trimming cut 3 bases from V and 0 bases from J; bases unmatched to any gene: 8. The CDR3 extends over 18 amino acids. Germline assignment: CDR1 MDHEN and CDR2 SYDVKM. CDR3: CASSLLGGLAGPSYEQYF. DNA of the CDR3: TGTGCCAGCAGTTTGTTGGGGGGACTAGCGGGACCCTCCTACGAGCAGTACTTC. Complete variable domain (other parts from reference TRBV28 and TRBJ2-7): DVKVTQSSRYLVKRTGEKVFLECVQDMDHENMFWYRQDPGLGLRLIYFSYDVKMKEKGDIPEGYSVSREKKERFSLILESASTNQTSMYLCASSLLGGLAGPSYEQYFGPGTRLTVT.

The chain joins TRBV7-9 to TRBJ2-7; the D is unclear. The CDR3 consists of 12 residues. CDR1 and CDR2 (germline): SEHNR, FQNEAQ (reference sequence). The V gene lost 1 base and the J gene lost 4 bases, with 5 bases spanning the gap. CDR3 residues: CASSLGVYEQYF. The CDR3 region has the DNA TGTGCCAGCAGCTTAGGTGTATACGAGCAGTACTTC. The full variable domain, in which reference TRBV7-9 and TRBJ2-7 provide the parts outside the CDR3, is DTGVSQNPRHKITKRGQNVTFRCDPISEHNRLYWYRQTLGQGPEFLTYFQNEAQLEKSRLLSDRFSAERPKGSFSTLEIQRTEQGDSAMYLCASSLGVYEQYFGPGTRLTVT.

This clone has a handful of counts. This chain connects TRBV3-1 (or the pseudogene TRBV3-2) to TRBJ2-7; D is ambiguous. Deletions cut 4 bases from V and 4 bases from J, with 11 bases between. The CDR3 consists of 13 residues. Germline values: CDR1 LGHDT, CDR2 YNNKEL (reference sequence). This chain's CDR3 is CASSLSSRYEQYF. The CDR3 DNA is TGTGCCAGCAGCCTCTCGTCTAGGTACGAGCAGTACTTC.

The DNA of the CDR3 is TGTGCCAGCACCCAGCGGGTCTACGGGCGGACCCAGTACTTC. Amino acid sequence: CASTQRVYGRTQYF. The chain is built from TRBV13 and TRBJ2-5, with a weak D call TRBD2 (6 bases). Germline V gives CDR1 PRHDT, CDR2 FYEKMQ (reference sequence). The CDR3 extends over 14 amino acids. The ends were cut back, 7 bases at V and 7 bases at J, with 19 bases in the middle. The full variable domain, its missing parts supplied by reference TRBV13 and TRBJ2-5, is AAGVIQSPRHLIKEKRETATLKCYPIPRHDTVYWYQQGPGQDPQFLISFYEKMQSDKGSIPDRFSAQQFSDYHSELNMSSLELGDSALYFCASTQRVYGRTQYFGPGTRLLVL.

The V gene is TRBV5-4, the J gene TRBJ1-4; TRBD1 matches at 7 bases. Germline V gene data show CDR1 as SGHNT and CDR2 as YYREEE (reference sequence). V was pared by 4 bases and J by 5 bases, with 2 bases of the junction left unmatched. This CDR3 spans 13 amino acids. The CDR3 sequence: CASSVQGNEKLFF. CDR3 coding DNA: TGTGCCAGCAGCGTACAGGGGAATGAAAAACTGTTTTTT.

This clone was counted a single time. This rearrangement joins TRBV10-1 to TRBJ2-3; the D gene is possibly TRBD1 (6 bases). V was clipped by 3 bases and J by 2 bases, with 9 bases between them. From germline, CDR1 is WNHNN and CDR2 SYGVQD (reference sequence). The CDR3 length is 14 residues. The CDR3 here is CASSDPGVTDTQYF. The DNA of the CDR3 is TGCGCCAGCAGTGATCCAGGGGTCACAGATACGCAGTATTTT.

This sequence joins TRBV28 and TRBJ1-4, with 7 bases identical to TRBD1. V lost 0 bases and J lost 8; bases outside the gene matches: 3. The germline V gene encodes CDR1 MDHEN and CDR2 SYDVKM. This CDR3 has 14 amino acids. In DNA, the CDR3 is TGTGCCAGCAGTTTATGGACAGGGAGAGAAAAACTGTTTTTT. Translated: CASSLWTGREKLFF.

J is TRBJ1-2 and V is TRBV10-3; D gene ambiguous. CDR1 and CDR2 from the germline V gene are ENHRY and SYGVKD. V dropped 4 bases and J dropped 0 bases, with 12 bases sitting between them. The CDR3 runs 15 residues. CDR3 in DNA: TGTGCCATCAGTGTAACGGGATTTACTAACTATGGCTACACCTTC. It specifies CAISVTGFTNYGYTF.

V usage is TRBV2 and J usage is TRBJ2-1; TRBD2 aligns across 10 bases. CDR1 and CDR2 from the germline V gene are SNHLY and FYNNEI. V shed 4 bases and J 6 bases; nucleotides not matched to a gene: 6. The CDR3 covers 15 residues. The CDR3 loop is CASSVGLAGANEQFF. CDR3 sequence (DNA): TGTGCCAGCAGTGTCGGGCTAGCGGGAGCCAATGAGCAGTTCTTC.

The rearrangement joins TRBV7-6 to TRBJ1-5; D remains unclear. The V gene lost 5 bases and the J gene lost 5 bases, with 10 bases spanning the gap. CDR3 length: 13 amino acids. The V gene's germline CDR1 is SGHVS and CDR2 FNYEAQ. The CDR3 nucleotides are TGTGCCAGCAGCCCTGTTGGGCATCAGCCCCAGCATTTT. This encodes CASSPVGHQPQHF.

V usage is TRBV12-2 and J usage is TRBJ2-6; the table's D call of TRBD2 was not tested on the DNA. TRBV12-2 corresponds to a pseudogene. CDR3 size: 20 residues. CDR3 DNA sequence: TGTGCAAGTCGCTTAGCCACACTCCCCGAGGCCCTCTCTGGGGCCAACGTCCTGACTTTC. It is translated as CASRLATLPEALSGANVLTF.

The chain has TRBV27 and TRBJ2-6; 8 bases line up with TRBD1. Looked up from germline, CDR1 is MNHEY and CDR2 is SMNVEV (reference sequence). Unmatched junction bases numbered 4, after V lost 3 bases and J lost 0 bases. The CDR3 totals 17 residues. In nucleotides, the CDR3 is TGTGCCAGCAGTTTGGACAGGGAACACTCTGGGGCCAACGTCCTGACTTTC. It yields the protein CASSLDREHSGANVLTF.

The J gene is TRBJ1-3, the V gene TRBV19, with TRBD1 matching over 12 bases. CDR1 is LNHDA, CDR2 SQIVND, per germline (reference sequence). The CDR3 is 17 amino acids. The ends lost 7 bases at V and 0 bases at J; junction bases unmatched: 7. CDR3 in DNA: TGTGCCAGTATCTCGGGACAGGGGGCTTACTCTGGAAACACCATATATTTT. It encodes CASISGQGAYSGNTIYF.

The V and J genes are TRBV10-3 and TRBJ1-4; 12 nucleotides align to TRBD1. CDR1 ENHRY and CDR2 SYGVKD come from the germline V gene. The CDR3 spans 13 residues. The J segment lost 7 bases and the V segment lost 11 bases, leaving 5 bases of the junction unmatched. The CDR3 reads CAAGDRGPEKLFF. CDR3 sequence (DNA): TGTGCCGCGGGGGACAGGGGGCCTGAAAAACTGTTTTTT.

The chain has TRBV5-1 and TRBJ2-3; D uncertain. The V and J ends lost 5 bases and 2 bases respectively, with 12 bases between them. The CDR3 runs 14 residues. Germline V gene data show CDR1 as SGHRS and CDR2 as YFSETQ. DNA of the CDR3: TGCGCCAGCAGGGCAACCTTTTACACAGATACGCAGTATTTT. Translated, it gives CASRATFYTDTQYF.

This clone has only a few counts. V and J are TRBV7-9 and TRBJ1-5; D is ambiguous. This CDR3 is built from 13 residues. V was trimmed by 1 base and J by 5 bases, leaving 6 bases between them. Germline V gene lookup returns CDR1 SEHNR and CDR2 FQNEAQ (reference sequence). The CDR3 DNA sequence: TGTGCCAGCAGCTTAGACAGTCATCAGCCCCAGCATTTT. Protein product: CASSLDSHQPQHF.

J is TRBJ1-6 and V is TRBV28; D unresolved. Trimming shortened V by 5 bases and J by 4 bases, and 6 bases separated the two germline ends. The germline V gene encodes CDR1 MDHEN and CDR2 SYDVKM. The CDR3 loop spans 13 amino acids. CDR3 DNA sequence: TGTGCCAGCAGTACGGGTTATAATTCACCCCTCCACTTT. Its translation is CASSTGYNSPLHF.

J is TRBJ1-1 and V is TRBV29-1; the D is unclear. The CDR3 contains 13 residues. Per germline, CDR1 SQVTM and CDR2 ANQGSEA. V lost 4 bases and J 3 bases, leaving 12 bases between the germline ends. The DNA of the CDR3 is TGCAGCGTTGCGCAGGCCATAGACACTGAAGCTTTCTTT. Protein product: CSVAQAIDTEAFF.